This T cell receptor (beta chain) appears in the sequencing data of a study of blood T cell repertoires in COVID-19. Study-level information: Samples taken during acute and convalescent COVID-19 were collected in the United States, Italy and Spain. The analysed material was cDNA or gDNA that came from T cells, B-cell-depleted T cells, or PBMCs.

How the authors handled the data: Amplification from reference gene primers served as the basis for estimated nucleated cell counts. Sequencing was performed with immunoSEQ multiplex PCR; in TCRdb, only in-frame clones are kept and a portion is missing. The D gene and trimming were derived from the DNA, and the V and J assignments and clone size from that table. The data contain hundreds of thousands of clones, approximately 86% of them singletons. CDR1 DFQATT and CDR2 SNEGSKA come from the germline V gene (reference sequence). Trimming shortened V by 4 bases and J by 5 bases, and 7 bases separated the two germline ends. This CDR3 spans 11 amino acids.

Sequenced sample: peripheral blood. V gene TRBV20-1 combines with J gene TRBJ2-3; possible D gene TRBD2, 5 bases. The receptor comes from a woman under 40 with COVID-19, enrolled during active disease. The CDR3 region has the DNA TGCAGTGCTAAACTAGGAGATACGCAGTATTTT. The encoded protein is CSAKLGDTQYF.